The T cell receptor beta chain under discussion was sequenced for a study of human T cells and chemical hapten exposure. TCRdb analysed the RACE reads with MiXCR anew, one entry per CDR3 protein. The sample has approximately 260,000 distinct CDR3 sequences; approximately 8.4% are singletons. Time point noted: pre-sensitization, week 0. Treatment: therapeutic diphenylcyclopropenone sensitization with weekly scalp DPC. The CDR3 sequence is 15 residues long. Losses at the gene ends were 2 bases for V and 6 bases for J; bases not matched to a gene: 2. This clonotype was recorded at least ten times. The sample in question was whole blood, obtained in connection with sensitization to the hapten diphenylcyclopropenone (DPC). The receptor was isolated from a woman aged 40 to 50 with alopecia areata. Some clones in this sample may be carry-over from other donors' samples. The chain couples TRBV12-3 or TRBV12-4 to TRBJ1-6; 9 bases match TRBD1. The CDR3 is CASSLQDRGNSPLHF. For the CDR3, the DNA is TGTGCCAGCAGTTTACAGGACAGGGGTAATTCACCCCTCCACTTT.